This T cell receptor (beta chain) emerged from a study of shared clonotypes between healthy human individuals. Looking at the study overall: There were three CD4 naive, three CD4 memory, two CD8 naive and one CD8 memory plates per donor. Study-level results: Clonotype sharing among donors was thought likely to change with sequencing depth.

A CD45RA+ naive subset and a CD45RA-negative memory subset were split from CD4+ cells. As for this clone: Its antigen remains unknown.

Using immunoSEQ multiplex PCR, the repertoire was profiled, and TCRdb retains in-frame clones only, with some absent. The sample yields 2,500,000 or so clones, approximately 90% seen once. V was trimmed by 5 bases and J by 7 bases, leaving 11 bases between them. The CDR3 covers 12 residues. Germline V gives CDR1 MDHEN, CDR2 SYDVKM. The V and J genes are TRBV28 and TRBJ1-2; D is uncertain. The sample was naive CD4+ T cells from PBMCs. Indicated subset: CD45RA+ positively selected. The receptor's source is a man aged 18 to 29 in good health. Some clones in this sample may be carry-over from other donors' samples. CDR3 sequence (DNA): TGTGCCAGCAGTCCAGGTTTGGCTGGCTACACCTTC. Its translation: CASSPGLAGYTF.